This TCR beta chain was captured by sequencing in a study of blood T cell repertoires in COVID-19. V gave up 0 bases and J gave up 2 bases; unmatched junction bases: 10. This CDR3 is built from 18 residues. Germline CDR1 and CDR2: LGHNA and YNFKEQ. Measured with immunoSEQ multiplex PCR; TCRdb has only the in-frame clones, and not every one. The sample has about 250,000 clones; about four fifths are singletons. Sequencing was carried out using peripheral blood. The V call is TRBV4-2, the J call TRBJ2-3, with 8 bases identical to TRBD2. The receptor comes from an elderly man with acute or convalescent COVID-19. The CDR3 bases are TGTGCCAGCAGCCAAGATGTCAGCGGGGGCCTCCACACAGATACGCAGTATTTT. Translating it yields CASSQDVSGGLHTDTQYF.